This record looks at one T cell receptor beta chain sequence and its context. Some clones are missing from TCRdb's copy, which holds only in-frame ones; the method was immunoSEQ multiplex PCR. The data contain around 150,000 clones, 76% of them seen just once; the ten biggest clones take up 3.5% to 5.5%. The germline V gene encodes CDR1 LNHNV and CDR2 YYDKDF (reference sequence). CDR3 size: 16 residues. After removal of 0 bases from V and 8 bases from J, the junction contained 10 bases not matched to a gene. The sample comes from a study of blood T cell repertoires in COVID-19. The gene calls are TRBV15 and TRBJ1-2; TRBD1 matches at 9 bases. The sequence was obtained from a woman older than 75 with active or convalescent COVID-19. The sequenced sample was peripheral blood. The CDR3 DNA sequence: TGTGCCACCAGCAGAGATGGGACAGGGAGGTTTGGAGGCTACACCTTC. Amino acids: CATSRDGTGRFGGYTF.